This TCR beta chain was observed in a study of blood T cell repertoires in COVID-19. On the study more broadly: COVID-19 samples collected from the United States, Italy and Spain covered acute and convalescent phases.

Original analysis: Amplification of reference gene primers provided the estimated nucleated cell counts. Repertoires were generated with immunoSEQ multiplex PCR, while TCRdb's copy carries only in-frame clones and drops some. The V and J calls and clone size come from that table; D and trimming were worked out from the DNA. The table has some 9,800 clones, approximately 87% seen once. CDR1 MNHEY and CDR2 SVGAGI come from the germline V gene. This CDR3 comprises 12 residues. Trimming cost V 6 bases and J 10 bases; bases outside gene matches: 8. This receptor was taken from a man in his fifties or sixties with acute or convalescent COVID-19. The material sequenced was peripheral blood. The chain has TRBV6-5 and TRBJ1-1, with 7 bases aligning to TRBD1. As DNA, the CDR3 is TGTGCCAGCAGCCTACAGGGGAATGGAGCTTTCTTT. Amino acid sequence: CASSLQGNGAFF.